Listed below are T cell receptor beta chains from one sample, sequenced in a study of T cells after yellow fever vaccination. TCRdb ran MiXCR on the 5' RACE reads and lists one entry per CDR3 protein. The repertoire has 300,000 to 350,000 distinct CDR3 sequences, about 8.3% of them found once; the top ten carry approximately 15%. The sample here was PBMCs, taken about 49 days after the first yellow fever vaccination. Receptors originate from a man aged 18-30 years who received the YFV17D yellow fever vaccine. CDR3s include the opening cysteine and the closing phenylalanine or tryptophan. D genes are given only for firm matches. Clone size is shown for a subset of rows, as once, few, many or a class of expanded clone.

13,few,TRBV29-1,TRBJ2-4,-,TGCAGCGTCATCCCAGTGCTTGGAAACATTCAGTACTTC,CSVIPVLGNIQYF
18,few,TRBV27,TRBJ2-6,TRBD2,TGTGCCAGCAGTCCCGTCCCGGGACTAGATTCCGGGGCCAACGTCCTGACTTTC,CASSPVPGLDSGANVLTF
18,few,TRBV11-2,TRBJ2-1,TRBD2,TGTGCCAGCAGCTTACGTGGAAGCGGAGCGGGGGGCTACAATGAGCAGTTCTTC,CASSLRGSGAGGYNEQFF
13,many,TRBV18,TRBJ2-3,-,TGTGCCAGCTCACCACCCAGTTCGGATACGCAGTATTTT,CASSPPSSDTQYF
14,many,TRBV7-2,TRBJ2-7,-,TGTGCCAGCAGCTTAGTACAGGGCTCCTACGAGCAGTACTTC,CASSLVQGSYEQYF
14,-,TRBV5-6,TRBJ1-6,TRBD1,TGTGCCAGCAGCTCGACAGGGAATAATTCACCCCTCCACTTT,CASSSTGNNSPLHF
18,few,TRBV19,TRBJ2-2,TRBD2,TGTGCCAGTAGTATCCCGGATGGAGCGGGGGTGTTCACCGGGGAGCTGTTTTTT,CASSIPDGAGVFTGELFF
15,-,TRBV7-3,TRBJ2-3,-,TGTGCCAGCAGCCCACCCGGACTGGGGACAGATACGCAGTATTTT,CASSPPGLGTDTQYF
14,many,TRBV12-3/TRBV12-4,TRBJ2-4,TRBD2,TGTGCCAGCAGACTTCCGGGACTAGCGGGTCAACAGTACTTC,CASRLPGLAGQQYF
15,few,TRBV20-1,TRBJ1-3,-,TGCAGTGCCATCGAGGGGACCTACTCTGGAAACACCATATATTTT,CSAIEGTYSGNTIYF
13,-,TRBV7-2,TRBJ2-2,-,TGTGCCAGCACGCACGAGTACACCGGGGAGCTGTTTTTT,CASTHEYTGELFF
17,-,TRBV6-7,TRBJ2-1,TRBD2,TGTGCCAGCAGTCCGGGGCCGACTAGCGGGGGTTACAATGAGCAGTTCTTC,CASSPGPTSGGYNEQFF
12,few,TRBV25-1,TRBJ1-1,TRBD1,TGTGCCAGCACCAGGGGGGTGGAGGAAGCTTTCTTT,CASTRGVEEAFF
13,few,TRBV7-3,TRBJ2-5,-,TGTGCCAGCGCCCCGGGACAACAAGAGACCCAGTACTTC,CASAPGQQETQYF
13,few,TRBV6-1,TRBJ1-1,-,TGTGCCAGCAGCCGCTCAGGGGACACTGAAGCTTTCTTT,CASSRSGDTEAFF
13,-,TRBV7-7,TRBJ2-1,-,TGTGCCAGCAGCACGGGGTTTTACAATGAGCAGTTCTTC,CASSTGFYNEQFF
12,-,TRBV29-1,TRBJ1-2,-,TGCAGCGTTGGACAGTCCATCTATGGCTACACCTTC,CSVGQSIYGYTF
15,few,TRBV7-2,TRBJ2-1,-,TGTGCCAGCAGCCCCCGAGGAGCGGTGTACAATGAGCAGTTCTTC,CASSPRGAVYNEQFF
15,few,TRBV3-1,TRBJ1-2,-,TGTGCCAGCAGCCAAGGGCAGATAACTAACTATGGCTACACCTTC,CASSQGQITNYGYTF
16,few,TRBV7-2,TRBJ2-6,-,TGTGCCAGCAGCTTAGCATACAGTCCTGGGGCCAACGTCCTGACTTTC,CASSLAYSPGANVLTF
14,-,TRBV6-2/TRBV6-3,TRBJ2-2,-,TGTGCCAGCAGTTGGGGCTGGAACACCGGGGAGCTGTTTTTT,CASSWGWNTGELFF
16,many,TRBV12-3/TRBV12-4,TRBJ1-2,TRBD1,TGTGCCAGCAGTCGGACAGGGGGCTTTTCCCGTCGGGGCTACACCTTC,CASSRTGGFSRRGYTF
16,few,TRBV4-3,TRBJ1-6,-,TGCGCCAGCAGCCAAGTCGGAGGATCCTATAATTCACCCCTCCACTTT,CASSQVGGSYNSPLHF
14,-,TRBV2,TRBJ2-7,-,TGTGCCAGCAGTGAAGTCGACGAGCCCTACGAGCAGTACTTC,CASSEVDEPYEQYF
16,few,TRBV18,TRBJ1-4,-,TGTGCCAGCTCTCGCGGCGGTCCGGCCACCTATGAAAAACTGTTTTTT,CASSRGGPATYEKLFF
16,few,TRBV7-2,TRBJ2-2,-,TGTGCCAGCAGCTTAGGGCGCGGGGCCTTTTTGAGAGGGCTGTTTTTT,CASSLGRGAFLRGLFF
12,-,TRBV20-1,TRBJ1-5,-,TGCAGTCTTAGACAGACGAATCAGCCCCAGCATTTT,CSLRQTNQPQHF
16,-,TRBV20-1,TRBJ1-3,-,TGCAGTGCTACCCCAGACAGGACTCCTATGGGAAACACCATATATTTT,CSATPDRTPMGNTIYF
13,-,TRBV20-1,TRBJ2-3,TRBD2,TGCAGTGCTAGAGGACTAGCTCTTGATACGCAGTATTTT,CSARGLALDTQYF
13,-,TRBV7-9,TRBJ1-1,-,TGTGCCAGCAGCTACCAACAGGGAACTGAAGCTTTCTTT,CASSYQQGTEAFF
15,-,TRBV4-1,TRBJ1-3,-,TGCGCCAGCAGCCACAGGACAGTGACTGGAAACACCATATATTTT,CASSHRTVTGNTIYF
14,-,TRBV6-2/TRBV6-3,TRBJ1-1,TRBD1,TGTGCCAGCACCCAGCAGGGGGGCAACACTGAAGCTTTCTTT,CASTQQGGNTEAFF
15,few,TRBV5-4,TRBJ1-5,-,TGTGCCAGCAGCTTGGGGGGCGCGGGGGCTCAGCCCCAGCATTTT,CASSLGGAGAQPQHF
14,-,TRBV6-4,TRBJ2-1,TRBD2,TGTGCCAGCTCGGCTAGCGGGGGTCGCAATGAGCAGTTCTTC,CASSASGGRNEQFF
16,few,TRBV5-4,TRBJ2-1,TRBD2,TGTGCCAGCAGCTTGAAGTCGGGGGGCTCCTACAATGAGCAGTTCTTC,CASSLKSGGSYNEQFF
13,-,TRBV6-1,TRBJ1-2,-,TGTGCCAGCAGCCTACAGGGCCTAGGTGGCTACACCTTC,CASSLQGLGGYTF
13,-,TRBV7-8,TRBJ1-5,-,TGTGCCAGCAGAGCTGAAGGAGCCCAGCCCCAGCATTTT,CASRAEGAQPQHF